The 27 T cell receptor beta chains below come from one sample, sequenced in a study of T cell responses to AZD1222 COVID-19 vaccine. Clones were read by immunoSEQ multiplex PCR, and TCRdb kept only the in-frame ones, dropping some. The sample shows 150,000 to 200,000 clones, about nine tenths of them seen only once. Sample: peripheral blood, taken on day 0 of AZD1222 vaccination. These receptors came from an adult in good health.

J is TRBJ2-3 and V is TRBV5-8; 9 bases align to TRBD2. Losses at the gene ends were 0 bases for V and 2 bases for J; bases not matched to a gene: 4. CDR3 length: 16 residues. The germline V gene has CDR1 SGHTS and CDR2 YDEGEE. The CDR3 region has the DNA TGTGCCAGCAGCTTGGGGCGGGGGGGCATCACAGATACGCAGTATTTT. Its protein is CASSLGRGGITDTQYF.

This clone was found a few times. V gene TRBV19 combines with J gene TRBJ2-7; maybe TRBD2 (5 bases). This CDR3 is built from 13 residues. Germline V gene lookup returns CDR1 LNHDA and CDR2 SQIVND (reference sequence). Trimming cost V 4 bases and J 2 bases, with 9 bases left between them. CDR3 sequence reads: CASSTDLAYEQYF. DNA of the CDR3: TGTGCCAGTAGTACGGACTTGGCCTACGAGCAGTACTTC.

The rearrangement links TRBV20-1 to TRBJ1-3; D gene unclear. Germline CDR1 DFQATT, CDR2 SNEGSKA (reference sequence). CDR3 length equals 9 residues. The CDR3 here is CPPGNTIYF. CDR3 DNA: TGCCCCCCTGGAAACACCATATATTTT.

This sequence joins TRBV3-1 (or the pseudogene TRBV3-2) and TRBJ2-2; D not resolved. CDR3 size: 14 residues. The germline V gene encodes CDR1 LGHDT and CDR2 YNNKEL (reference sequence). V was pared by 5 bases and J by 6 bases, with 13 bases between. The CDR3, as DNA: TGTGCCAGCAGCGTTCGAGAGGTTCCCGGGGAGCTGTTTTTT. It yields the protein CASSVREVPGELFF.

V and J are TRBV6-1 and TRBJ2-3; 8 bases are a match to TRBD2. Germline CDR1 and CDR2: MNHNS and SASEGT. Unmatched junction bases numbered 7, after V lost 3 bases and J lost 2 bases. The CDR3 spans 16 residues. The CDR3 here is CASSDPGLAATDTQYF. Here the CDR3 DNA reads TGTGCCAGCAGTGACCCCGGACTAGCAGCCACAGATACGCAGTATTTT.

The J gene is TRBJ2-5, the V gene TRBV11-1, with 10 bases lining up with TRBD2. V was pared by 5 bases and J by 2 bases, with 8 bases of the junction left unmatched. The CDR3 is 16 amino acids. The germline V gene encodes CDR1 SGHAT and CDR2 FQDESV (reference sequence). The CDR3 DNA is TGTGCCAGCAGCAAAGGACTAGCGGCAATACAAGAGACCCAGTACTTC. This gives the protein CASSKGLAAIQETQYF.

The chain is built from TRBV6-2 or TRBV6-3 and TRBJ1-4; 8 nucleotides line up with TRBD1. The CDR3 spans 17 residues. Losses at the gene ends were 0 bases for V and 5 bases for J; bases not matched to a gene: 8. Germline V gives CDR1 MNHEY, CDR2 SVGEGT. The CDR3 nucleotides are TGTGCCAGCAGTTACTCGACCAGGGGGCGCCTAAATGAAAAACTGTTTTTT. As protein: CASSYSTRGRLNEKLFF.

The rearrangement links TRBV4-3 to TRBJ2-2, with a tentative D call TRBD1 (5 bases). V was pared by 2 bases and J by 5 bases, with 9 bases between. The CDR3 totals 14 residues. From germline, CDR1 is LGHNA and CDR2 YSLEER. CDR3 loop: CASSQRQGTGELFF. The CDR3 DNA follows: TGCGCCAGCAGCCAACGTCAGGGTACCGGGGAGCTGTTTTTT.

The V gene is TRBV7-3, the J gene TRBJ2-7; 8 bases match TRBD2. This CDR3 region has 13 residues. After removal of 5 bases from V and 5 bases from J, the junction contained 5 bases not matched to a gene. Germline-derived CDR1 and CDR2 are SGHTA and FQGTGA. CDR3 loop: CASSPGLANEQYF. CDR3 DNA: TGTGCCAGCAGCCCCGGACTAGCAAACGAGCAGTACTTC.

This clone was recorded once. The chain carries TRBV6-2 or TRBV6-3 and TRBJ2-7; D not resolved. The CDR3 length is 13 residues. Trimming pared 5 bases from V and 6 bases from J, leaving 14 bases between. The germline CDR1 and CDR2 sequences are MNHEY and SVGEGT. The CDR3 protein is CASSQTGPLEQYF. The CDR3 DNA sequence: TGTGCCAGCAGTCAAACCGGGCCCCTCGAGCAGTACTTC.

The gene calls are TRBV10-3 and TRBJ2-1; D perhaps matches TRBD2 (5 bases). Trimming shortened V by 0 bases and J by 6 bases, and 9 bases separated the two germline ends. Germline V gene lookup returns CDR1 ENHRY and CDR2 SYGVKD. The CDR3 consists of 14 residues. CDR3 loop: CAISESGEGNEQFF. The CDR3 DNA reads as TGTGCCATCAGTGAGTCGGGAGAGGGCAATGAGCAGTTCTTC.

The chain joins TRBV18 to TRBJ2-7; D not certain. V was clipped by 2 bases and J by 2 bases, with 4 bases between them. This CDR3 has 12 amino acids. Looked up from germline, CDR1 is KGHSH and CDR2 is LQKENI. The CDR3 bases are TGTGCCAGCTCACCAGTCGCCTACGAGCAGTACTTC. Encoded protein: CASSPVAYEQYF.

This chain connects TRBV10-3 to TRBJ2-2; D tentatively fits TRBD1 or TRBD2 (5 bases each). Trimming cost V 2 bases and J 4 bases, with 14 bases left between them. CDR1 and CDR2 (germline): ENHRY, SYGVKD. The CDR3 consists of 16 residues. The CDR3 reads CAISESGHNPTGELFF. The CDR3 region has the DNA TGTGCCATCAGTGAGAGCGGACACAATCCCACCGGGGAGCTGTTTTTT.

The chain recombines TRBV19 with TRBJ1-1; D may be TRBD1 (5 bases). V gave up 3 bases and J gave up 8 bases, with 10 bases separating them. Germline V lookup: CDR1 LNHDA, CDR2 SQIVND (reference sequence). CDR3 size: 12 residues. The CDR3 DNA is TGTGCCAGTAGTATTCCAAGGGGCGAAGCTTTCTTT. It is translated as CASSIPRGEAFF.

The gene calls are TRBV2 and TRBJ1-5; D is possibly TRBD1 (6 bases). Germline assignment: CDR1 SNHLY and CDR2 FYNNEI. The germline V and J ends were trimmed by 6 bases and 3 bases, with 15 bases remaining between them. This CDR3 contains 15 residues. For the CDR3, the DNA is TGTGCCAGCAGGAAGGACAGAAGTCTCAATCAGCCCCAGCATTTT. This translates into CASRKDRSLNQPQHF.

J is TRBJ2-5 and V is TRBV28; TRBD2 matches 11 bases. Germline V gene data show CDR1 as MDHEN and CDR2 as SYDVKM. The CDR3 has 16 residues. V shed 5 bases and J 5 bases; nucleotides not matched to a gene: 10. The CDR3 DNA is TGTGCCAGCAGTCTAATGGGGACTAGCGGAAGGGAGACCCAGTACTTC. Translated, it gives CASSLMGTSGRETQYF.

This clone has a handful of counts. The J gene is TRBJ1-2, the V gene TRBV27; D call uncertain. Trimming stripped 6 bases from V and 4 bases from J, with 15 bases between. The CDR3 totals 14 residues. The germline V gene encodes CDR1 MNHEY and CDR2 SMNVEV (reference sequence). CDR3 loop: CASRTGGLGYGYTF. CDR3 DNA: TGTGCCAGCAGGACGGGCGGGCTTGGCTATGGCTACACCTTC.

With respect to this clone: The same CDR3 also results from other DNA sequences found in this sample. The chain recombines TRBV13 with TRBJ1-2, with D possibly matching TRBD1 (6 bases). The V end lost 0 bases, the J end lost 4 bases, and 9 bases lay between the germline ends. Germline lookup yields CDR1 PRHDT and CDR2 FYEKMQ (reference sequence). CDR3 length: 14 amino acids. The CDR3 is CASSLGTGSYGYTF. The CDR3 DNA follows: TGTGCCAGCAGCTTAGGAACAGGGTCCTATGGCTACACCTTC.

This sequence joins TRBV5-1 and TRBJ2-3; 9 bases map to TRBD2. The V segment lost 0 bases and the J segment 4 bases; nucleotides outside the gene matches: 6. Germline CDR1 SGHRS, CDR2 YFSETQ. This CDR3 contains 16 residues. The CDR3 here is CASSLDLAGLSDTQYF. Written as DNA, the CDR3 is TGCGCCAGCAGCTTGGACCTAGCGGGGTTGTCAGATACGCAGTATTTT.

The chain employs TRBV14 and TRBJ2-7; the D gene could be TRBD1 or TRBD2 (5 bases each). Germline CDR1 and CDR2: SGHDN and FVKESK. Trimming took 4 bases from V and 2 from J, leaving 9 bases between them. This CDR3 contains 13 residues. The CDR3 is CASSRQGPYEQYF. The CDR3 nucleotides are TGTGCCAGCAGCCGGCAGGGACCCTACGAGCAGTACTTC. Combining the CDR3 with reference TRBV14 and TRBJ2-7 gives the whole variable domain EAGVTQFPSHSVIEKGQTVTLRCDPISGHDNLYWYRRVMGKEIKFLLHFVKESKQDESGMPNNRFLAERTGGTYSTLKVQPAELEDSGVYFCASSRQGPYEQYFGPGTRLTVT.

The chain links TRBV3-1 (or the pseudogene TRBV3-2) to TRBJ2-1; 8 nucleotides line up with TRBD2. J gave up 9 bases and V 4 bases, and 8 bases lay outside the gene matches. The germline gives CDR1 LGHDT, CDR2 YNNKEL (reference sequence). The CDR3 contains 14 residues. As DNA, the CDR3 is TGTGCCAGCAGCCCGGGACTAGGGCCCGTTGAGCAGTTCTTC. It codes for CASSPGLGPVEQFF.

The rearrangement uses TRBV11-1 and TRBJ2-5; no clear D gene. The V gene lost 4 bases and the J gene lost 7 bases, with 19 bases spanning the gap. The CDR3 extends over 15 amino acids. Germline V gene sequence: CDR1 SGHAT, CDR2 FQDESV (reference sequence). The CDR3, as DNA: TGTGCCAGCAGCTCCTCGAAGGACCGCCTGGGGACCCAGTACTTC. It codes for CASSSSKDRLGTQYF.

V and J are TRBV3-1 (or the pseudogene TRBV3-2) and TRBJ1-2; D gene uncertain. The CDR3 contains 12 residues. CDR1 is LGHDT, CDR2 YNNKEL, per germline (reference sequence). The germline V and J ends were trimmed by 2 bases and 8 bases, with 9 bases remaining between them. CDR3 sequence (DNA): TGTGCCAGCAGCCAACGTCAGCGGGGCTACACCTTC. Residues: CASSQRQRGYTF.

This rearrangement joins TRBV5-1 to TRBJ2-2, with 8 bases that match TRBD1. The CDR3 contains 15 residues. Losses at the gene ends were 5 bases for V and 6 bases for J; bases not matched to a gene: 9. CDR1 and CDR2 (germline): SGHRS, YFSETQ. The DNA for the CDR3 is TGCGCCAGCAGGGACCTAGGACAGGGATCCGGGGAGCTGTTTTTT. It is translated as CASRDLGQGSGELFF.

The chain recombines TRBV7-9 with TRBJ2-3; 8 bases are a match to TRBD2. V lost 7 bases and J lost 3; bases outside the gene matches: 12. Germline CDR1 and CDR2: SEHNR and FQNEAQ (reference sequence). CDR3 size: 16 residues. The CDR3 loop is CASTPGRGGWTDTQYF. The DNA for the CDR3 is TGTGCCAGCACCCCCGGGAGGGGGGGCTGGACAGATACGCAGTATTTT.

The sample holds a few counts of this clone. This sequence joins TRBV27 and TRBJ2-1; a weak D match, TRBD2 (6 bases). There are 17 residues in the CDR3. CDR1 and CDR2 from the germline V gene are MNHEY and SMNVEV (reference sequence). V was cut by 5 bases and J by 3 bases, with 20 bases left in between. The CDR3 sequence: CASSISIPGLHYNEQFF. The CDR3 DNA is TGTGCCAGCAGTATCTCAATACCGGGACTCCACTACAATGAGCAGTTCTTC.

This chain links TRBV3-1 (or the pseudogene TRBV3-2) with TRBJ2-3; D remains ambiguous. V was clipped by 1 base and J by 6 bases, with 8 bases between them. CDR1 LGHDT and CDR2 YNNKEL come from the germline V gene (reference sequence). The length of the CDR3 is 13 residues. CDR3 amino acids: CASSQGWTDTQYF. The CDR3 coding sequence is TGTGCCAGCAGCCAAGGGTGGACGGATACGCAGTATTTT.